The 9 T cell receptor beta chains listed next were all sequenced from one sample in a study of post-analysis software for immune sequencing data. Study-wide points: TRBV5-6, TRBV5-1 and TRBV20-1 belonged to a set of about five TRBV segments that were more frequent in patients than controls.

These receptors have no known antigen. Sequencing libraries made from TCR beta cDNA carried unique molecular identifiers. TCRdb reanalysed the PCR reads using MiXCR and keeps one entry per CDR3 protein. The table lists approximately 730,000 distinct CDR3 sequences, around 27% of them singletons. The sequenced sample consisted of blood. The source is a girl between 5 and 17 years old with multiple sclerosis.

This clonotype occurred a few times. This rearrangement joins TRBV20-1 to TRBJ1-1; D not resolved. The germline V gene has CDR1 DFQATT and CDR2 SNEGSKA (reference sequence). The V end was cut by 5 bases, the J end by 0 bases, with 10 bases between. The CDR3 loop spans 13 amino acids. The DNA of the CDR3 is TGCAGTGCTTCGATCCGCATGAACACTGAAGCTTTCTTT. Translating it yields CSASIRMNTEAFF.

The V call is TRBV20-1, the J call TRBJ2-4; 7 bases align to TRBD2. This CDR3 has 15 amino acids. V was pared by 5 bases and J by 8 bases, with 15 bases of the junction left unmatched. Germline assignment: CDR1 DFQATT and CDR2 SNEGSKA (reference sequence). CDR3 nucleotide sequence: TGCAGTGCTGAAGGACTAGTTGAAGAAAAAGACATTCAGTACTTC. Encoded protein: CSAEGLVEEKDIQYF.

In DNA form, the CDR3 reads TGTGCCAGCTCGGACAAACGGGGCTCCACAGATACGCAGTATTTT. Amino acid sequence: CASSDKRGSTDTQYF. The chain combines TRBV18 with TRBJ2-3; D is possibly TRBD1 or TRBD2 (5 bases each). The CDR3 extends over 15 amino acids. Trimming took off 6 bases at V and 2 bases at J, with 15 bases between the two ends. The germline V gene encodes CDR1 KGHSH and CDR2 LQKENI.

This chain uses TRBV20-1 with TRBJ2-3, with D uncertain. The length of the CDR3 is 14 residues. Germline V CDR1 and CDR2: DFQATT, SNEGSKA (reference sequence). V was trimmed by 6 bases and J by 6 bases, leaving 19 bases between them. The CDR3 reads CSAPGSDIEDTQYF. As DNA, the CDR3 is TGCAGTGCCCCAGGTTCGGATATCGAGGATACGCAGTATTTT.

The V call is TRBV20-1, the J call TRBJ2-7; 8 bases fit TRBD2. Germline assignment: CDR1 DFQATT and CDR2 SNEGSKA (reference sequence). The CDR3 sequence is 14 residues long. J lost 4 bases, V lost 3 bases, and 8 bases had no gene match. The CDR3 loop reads CSARKLAEGYEQYF. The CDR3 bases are TGCAGTGCTAGGAAACTAGCGGAGGGTTACGAGCAGTACTTC.

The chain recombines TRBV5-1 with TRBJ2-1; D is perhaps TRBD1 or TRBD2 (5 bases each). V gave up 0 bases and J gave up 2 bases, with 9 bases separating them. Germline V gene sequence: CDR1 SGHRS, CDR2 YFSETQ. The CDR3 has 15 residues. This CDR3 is CASSLGDRAYNEQFF. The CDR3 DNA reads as TGCGCCAGCAGCTTGGGGGACCGGGCCTACAATGAGCAGTTCTTC.

CDR3 sequence (DNA): TGTGCCAGCAGCCCAGCGGGGGTTAGCTCCTACGAGCAGTACTTC. This encodes CASSPAGVSSYEQYF. This rearrangement joins TRBV7-9 to TRBJ2-7; 8 nucleotides align to TRBD2. The CDR3 totals 15 residues. With 5 bases clipped from V and 0 bases from J, the junction kept 6 bases outside the gene matches. CDR1 is SEHNR, CDR2 FQNEAQ, per germline (reference sequence).

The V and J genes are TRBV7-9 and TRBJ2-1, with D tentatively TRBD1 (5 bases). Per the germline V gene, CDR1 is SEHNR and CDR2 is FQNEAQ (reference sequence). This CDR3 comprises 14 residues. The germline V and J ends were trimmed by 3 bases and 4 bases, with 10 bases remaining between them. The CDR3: CASSFSYRYNEQFF. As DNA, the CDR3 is TGTGCCAGCAGCTTCAGTTACAGGTACAATGAGCAGTTCTTC.

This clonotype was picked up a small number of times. The CDR3 sequence is CATSTRLGEQYF. The CDR3 bases are TGTGCCACCAGCACAAGACTGGGGGAGCAGTACTTC. The chain is built from TRBV15 and TRBJ2-7, with D unclear. V dropped 4 bases and J dropped 7 bases, with 11 bases sitting between them. Germline-derived CDR1 and CDR2 are LNHNV and YYDKDF (reference sequence). This CDR3 spans 12 amino acids.